This TCR beta chain originates from a study of cytotoxic CD8 clonotypes in ibrutinib-treated CLL. Germline lookup yields CDR1 MNHEY and CDR2 SVGAGI. V lost 2 bases to trimming and J lost 7 bases; unmatched junction nucleotides: 8. CDR3 length: 14 amino acids. Clones were read by immunoSEQ multiplex PCR, and TCRdb kept only the in-frame ones, dropping some. The table records around 70,000 clones, over 80% of them present only once. This chain joins TRBV6-5 and TRBJ2-7; 7 nucleotides line up with TRBD2. The receptor was isolated from a human donor with chronic lymphocytic leukemia. Material: PBMCs, obtained after 24 months of ibrutinib treatment. The CDR3 sequence: CASSYGGSLEEQYF. CDR3 sequence (DNA): TGTGCCAGCAGTTACGGCGGGAGCCTAGAAGAGCAGTACTTC.